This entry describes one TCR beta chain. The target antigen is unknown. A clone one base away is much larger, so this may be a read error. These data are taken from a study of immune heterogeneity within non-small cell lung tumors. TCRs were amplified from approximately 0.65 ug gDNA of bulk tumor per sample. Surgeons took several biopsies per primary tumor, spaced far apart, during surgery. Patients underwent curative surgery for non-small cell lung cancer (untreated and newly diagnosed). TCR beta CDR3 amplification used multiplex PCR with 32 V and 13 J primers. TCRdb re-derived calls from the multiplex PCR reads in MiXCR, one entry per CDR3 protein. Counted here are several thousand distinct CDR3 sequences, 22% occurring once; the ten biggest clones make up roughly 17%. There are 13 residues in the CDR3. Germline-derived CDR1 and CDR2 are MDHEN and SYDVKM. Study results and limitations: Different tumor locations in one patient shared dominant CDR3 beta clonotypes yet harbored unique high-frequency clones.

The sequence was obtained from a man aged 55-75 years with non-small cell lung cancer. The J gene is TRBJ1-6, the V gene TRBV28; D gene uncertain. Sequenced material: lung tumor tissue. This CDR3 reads CDSSRSFVIKLHF. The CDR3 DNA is TGTGACAGCAGCCGGAGTTTTGTTATTAAACTCCACTTT.